The 20 T cell receptor beta chains below all came from one sample that was sequenced in a study of early T cells in non-severe SARS-CoV-2 infection. One entry per CDR3 protein, called by TCRdb with MiXCR from the 5' RACE reads. The profile shows some 80,000 distinct CDR3 sequences, roughly an eighth of them singletons. Sequencing was performed on whole blood. The receptors stem from an adult who was a healthcare worker with PCR-confirmed SARS-CoV-2 infection or an uninfected control (not recorded which).

This clonotype appeared a few times. This sequence joins TRBV19 and TRBJ1-5; possibly TRBD1 for D (5 bases). V was shortened by 10 bases and J by 5 bases, with 27 bases between the two germline ends. The germline CDR1 and CDR2 sequences are LNHDA and SQIVND (reference sequence). This CDR3 spans 17 amino acids. This chain's CDR3 is CATTGVPRREADQPQHF. The CDR3 nucleotides read TGTGCCACCACCGGGGTACCCCGCAGGGAGGCTGATCAGCCCCAGCATTTT.

This clonotype showed up many times. The chain carries TRBV7-2 and TRBJ2-1; no firm D call. The CDR3 is 16 residues long. Per germline, CDR1 SGHTA and CDR2 FQGNSA. Trimming left V 2 bases short and J 9 bases short, with 20 bases between. As DNA, the CDR3 is TGTGCCAGCAGCTTACTTGGTTCGATTACGGTCGGTGAGCAGTTCTTC. Translating it yields CASSLLGSITVGEQFF.

V gene TRBV30 combines with J gene TRBJ2-5; 8 nucleotides line up with TRBD2. The CDR3 runs to 14 residues. The J segment lost 1 base and the V segment lost 4 bases, leaving 5 bases of the junction unmatched. The germline CDR1 and CDR2 sequences are GTSNPN and SVGIG (reference sequence). The CDR3 DNA follows: TGTGCCTGGAACCCGGGAGGGGGCCAAGAGACCCAGTACTTC. This translates into CAWNPGGGQETQYF. Using reference TRBV30 and TRBJ2-5 for the parts outside the CDR3, the full variable domain is SQTIHQWPATLVQPVGSPLSLECTVEGTSNPNLYWYRQAAGRGLQLLFYSVGIGQISSEVPQNLSASRPQDRQFILSSKKLLLSDSGFYLCAWNPGGGQETQYFGPGTRLLVL.

This clonotype was counted ten times or more. The gene calls are TRBV20-1 and TRBJ2-2; 9 positions agree with TRBD2. Per the germline V gene, CDR1 is DFQATT and CDR2 is SNEGSKA (reference sequence). Trimming took 3 bases from V and 3 from J; bases not matched to a gene: 8. The CDR3 has 16 amino acids. CDR3 sequence reads: CSARWPAGGDTGELFF. Written as DNA, the CDR3 is TGCAGTGCTAGGTGGCCGGCGGGGGGGGACACCGGGGAGCTGTTTTTT.

The table lists this clonotype with a few counts. The chain has TRBV7-9 and TRBJ2-7; tentatively, D is TRBD1 or TRBD2 (5 bases each). Germline V lookup: CDR1 SEHNR, CDR2 FQNEAQ (reference sequence). V lost 3 bases and J 2 bases, leaving 11 bases between the germline ends. CDR3 size: 14 residues. This CDR3 reads CASSFGAGPYEQYF. The DNA of the CDR3 is TGTGCCAGCAGCTTCGGGGCCGGACCCTACGAGCAGTACTTC.

This clonotype occurred many times. The V gene is TRBV5-1, the J gene TRBJ2-1; D not resolved. Trimming shortened V by 0 bases and J by 7 bases, and 11 bases separated the two germline ends. This CDR3 region has 14 residues. Germline CDR1 SGHRS, CDR2 YFSETQ. This CDR3 reads CASSLGQDGNEQFF. DNA of the CDR3: TGCGCCAGCAGCTTGGGTCAGGACGGGAATGAGCAGTTCTTC.

In its sample, this clonotype was seen many times. The gene calls are TRBV9 and TRBJ1-4; TRBD1 aligns across 7 bases. The CDR3 runs to 15 residues. J lost 8 bases, V lost 0 bases, and 7 bases had no gene match. In germline, CDR1 is SGDLS, CDR2 YYNGEE. The DNA of the CDR3 is TGTGCCAGCAGCGTAGGAGTACAGGGGAACGAAAAACTGTTTTTT. Translating gives CASSVGVQGNEKLFF.

In this sample, this clonotype turned up once. The V gene is TRBV3-1, the J gene TRBJ2-6; D possibly matches TRBD1 or TRBD2 (5 bases each). From germline, CDR1 is LGHDT and CDR2 YNNKEL (reference sequence). Trimming removed 1 base at V and 2 bases at J, with 9 bases between. This CDR3 has 16 residues. CDR3: CASSQVWGTGANVLTF. DNA for the CDR3: TGTGCCAGCAGCCAAGTGTGGGGGACTGGGGCCAACGTCCTGACTTTC.

The chain is built from TRBV7-9 and TRBJ1-5, with D tentatively TRBD1 (6 bases). Germline V gene lookup returns CDR1 SEHNR and CDR2 FQNEAQ (reference sequence). The CDR3 has 15 amino acids. V was shortened by 3 bases and J by 6 bases, with 15 bases between the two germline ends. The DNA of the CDR3 is TGTGCCAGCAGCTTGGCAGGGGCTCTAGGTCAGCCCCAGCATTTT. Protein sequence: CASSLAGALGQPQHF.

J is TRBJ1-6 and V is TRBV13; 7 bases agree with TRBD1. CDR1 PRHDT and CDR2 FYEKMQ come from the germline V gene (reference sequence). With 5 bases clipped from V and 8 bases from J, the junction kept 12 bases outside the gene matches. The CDR3 loop spans 16 amino acids. The CDR3 region is CASSPGSGGIDSPLHF. The CDR3 DNA reads TGTGCCAGCAGCCCTGGTTCAGGGGGGATCGATTCACCCCTCCACTTT.

The gene calls are TRBV6-2 or TRBV6-3 and TRBJ2-7; no firm D call. This CDR3 is 14 amino acids long. V lost 6 bases, J lost 2 bases, and 14 bases lay in between. CDR1 and CDR2 from the germline V gene are MNHEY and SVGEGT. CDR3 region: CASSLVVRTYEQYF. As DNA, the CDR3 is TGTGCCAGCAGCCTCGTTGTCAGGACCTACGAGCAGTACTTC.

This clonotype turned up a few times. This chain connects TRBV7-8 to TRBJ1-6; D not resolved. The CDR3 consists of 16 residues. CDR1 is SGHVS and CDR2 is FQNEAQ in the germline V gene. Deletions cut 0 bases from V and 6 bases from J, with 12 bases between. CDR3 DNA: TGTGCCAGCAGCTTAGCGCCGCAGGCATCTAATTCACCCCTCCACTTT. Translated: CASSLAPQASNSPLHF.

This clonotype was picked up many times. The V gene is TRBV6-2 or TRBV6-3, the J gene TRBJ2-1; TRBD1 might be the D (5 bases). The V gene's germline CDR1 is MNHEY and CDR2 SVGEGT. This CDR3 spans 15 amino acids. V was shortened by 2 bases and J by 9 bases, with 17 bases between the two germline ends. DNA for the CDR3: TGTGCCAGCAGTTACGACAGATTACAGGTACCTGAGCAGTTCTTC. This gives the protein CASSYDRLQVPEQFF.

The table lists this clonotype with many counts. The rearrangement links TRBV5-8 to TRBJ2-6; the D call may be TRBD1 or TRBD2 (5 bases each). With 0 bases removed from V and 4 bases from J, the gap between germline ends came to 8 bases. Germline V lookup: CDR1 SGHTS, CDR2 YDEGEE. The CDR3 spans 15 residues. CDR3 sequence reads: CASSLAGPGANVLTF. The CDR3 nucleotides are TGTGCCAGCAGCTTGGCGGGGCCCGGGGCCAACGTCCTGACTTTC.

V is TRBV20-1 and J is TRBJ1-1; D is ambiguous. The CDR3 consists of 13 residues. V lost 5 bases to trimming and J lost 3 bases, with 13 bases between them. Germline V gives CDR1 DFQATT, CDR2 SNEGSKA (reference sequence). The CDR3 is CSAHPARHTEAFF. The CDR3 DNA sequence: TGCAGTGCTCATCCGGCCAGGCACACTGAAGCTTTCTTT.

The chain uses TRBV29-1 and TRBJ1-1; no definite D call. The CDR3 covers 11 residues. Trimming cost V 0 bases and J 2 bases, with 1 base left between them. Looked up from germline, CDR1 is SQVTM and CDR2 is ANQGSEA. The CDR3 sequence: CSVEDNTEAFF. CDR3 nucleotide sequence: TGCAGCGTTGAAGATAACACTGAAGCTTTCTTT.

This clonotype was counted only a few times. The V and J genes are TRBV7-9 and TRBJ1-2; D is unresolved. V was shortened by 1 base and J by 3 bases, with 15 bases between the two germline ends. There are 16 residues in the CDR3. Germline V lookup: CDR1 SEHNR, CDR2 FQNEAQ (reference sequence). The CDR3 loop is CASSLVPTPQDYGYTF. The CDR3 DNA follows: TGTGCCAGCAGCTTAGTCCCAACCCCCCAGGACTATGGCTACACCTTC. Full variable domain (remainder filled in from reference TRBV7-9 and TRBJ1-2): DTGVSQNPRHKITKRGQNVTFRCDPISEHNRLYWYRQTLGQGPEFLTYFQNEAQLEKSRLLSDRFSAERPKGSFSTLEIQRTEQGDSAMYLCASSLVPTPQDYGYTFGSGTRLTVV.

This clonotype was seen more than once but under ten times. The chain carries TRBV29-1 and TRBJ2-3; 9 bases are a match to TRBD1. Germline loops: CDR1 SQVTM, CDR2 ANQGSEA. This CDR3 is built from 16 residues. After removal of 7 bases from V and 5 bases from J, the junction contained 16 bases not matched to a gene. CDR3 loop: CSAANVFGTGQDTQYF. The CDR3 DNA sequence: TGCAGCGCAGCTAATGTATTCGGGACAGGGCAAGATACGCAGTATTTT.

This clonotype was observed a handful of times. The rearrangement joins TRBV20-1 to TRBJ2-1, with D unclear. CDR1 DFQATT and CDR2 SNEGSKA come from the germline V gene (reference sequence). V was shortened by 4 bases and J by 10 bases, with 5 bases between the two germline ends. The CDR3 extends over 9 amino acids. The CDR3 region is CSANREQFF. The CDR3 DNA reads as TGCAGTGCTAATCGGGAGCAGTTCTTC.

The table lists this clonotype with a few counts. The rearrangement links TRBV9 to TRBJ2-7, with D uncertain. The CDR3 has 14 residues. Germline CDR1 reads SGDLS; CDR2 reads YYNGEE. V lost 0 bases to trimming and J lost 2 bases, with 9 bases between them. In DNA, the CDR3 is TGTGCCAGCAGCGTAGGTCGCCAGCCCTACGAGCAGTACTTC. Residues: CASSVGRQPYEQYF.